This T cell receptor (beta chain) was identified during a study of T cells in narcolepsy. Study results and limitations: HCRT-specific and TRIB2-specific autoreactive clonotypes appeared among same-patient CSF and blood CD4+ clonotypes. Blood of same and different patients, but not healthy controls, reportedly held recurring autoreactive clonotypes.

For this clone: As yet, its antigen is unknown.

Generated by immunoSEQ multiplex PCR, the TCRdb table keeps only in-frame clones and is missing some. This sample has about 37,000 clones, with 80% found just once. The CDR3 has 12 amino acids. Germline values: CDR1 MDHEN, CDR2 SYDVKM. Trimming stripped 10 bases from V and 5 bases from J, with 14 bases between. The origin of this receptor is a human donor in good health. The genes are TRBV28 and TRBJ2-5; D unresolved. Specimen: memory (CD45RA-) CD4+ T cells from blood. CDR3 in amino acids: CATKGSGETQYF. The CDR3 coding sequence is TGTGCCACCAAGGGATCTGGGGAGACCCAGTACTTC.